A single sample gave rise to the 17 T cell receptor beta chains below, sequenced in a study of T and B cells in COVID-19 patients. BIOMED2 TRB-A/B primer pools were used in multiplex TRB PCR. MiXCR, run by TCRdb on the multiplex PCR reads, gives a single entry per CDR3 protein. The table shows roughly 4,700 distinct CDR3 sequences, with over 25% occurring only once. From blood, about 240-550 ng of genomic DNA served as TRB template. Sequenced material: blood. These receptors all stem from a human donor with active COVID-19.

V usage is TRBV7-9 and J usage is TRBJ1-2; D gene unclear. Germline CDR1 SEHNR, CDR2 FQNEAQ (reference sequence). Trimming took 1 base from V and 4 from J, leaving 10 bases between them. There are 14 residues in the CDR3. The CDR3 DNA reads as TGTGCCAGCAGCTTAGTGGTGACTATCTATGGCTACACCTTC. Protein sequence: CASSLVVTIYGYTF.

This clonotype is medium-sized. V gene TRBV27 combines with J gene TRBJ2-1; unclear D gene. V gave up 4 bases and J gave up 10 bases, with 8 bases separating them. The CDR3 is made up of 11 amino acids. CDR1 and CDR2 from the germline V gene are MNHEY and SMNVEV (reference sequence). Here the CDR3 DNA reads TGTGCCAGCAGTTCCGGAGCCGAGCAGTTCTTC. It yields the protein CASSSGAEQFF.

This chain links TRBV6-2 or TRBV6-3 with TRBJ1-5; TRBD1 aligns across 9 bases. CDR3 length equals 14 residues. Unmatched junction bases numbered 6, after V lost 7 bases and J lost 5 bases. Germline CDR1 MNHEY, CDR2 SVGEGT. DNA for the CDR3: TGTGCCAGCACGCGACAGGGGGGATATCAGCCCCAGCATTTT. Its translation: CASTRQGGYQPQHF.

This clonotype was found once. The CDR3 DNA is TGTGCCAGTACCCGACTAGCGGGAGGGACAGATACGCAGTATTTT. Its protein is CASTRLAGGTDTQYF. The genes are TRBV19 and TRBJ2-3, with 14 bases fitting TRBD2. V lost 7 bases, J lost 3 bases, and 3 bases stayed unmatched. The V gene's germline CDR1 is LNHDA and CDR2 SQIVND (reference sequence). The CDR3 runs 15 residues.

The CDR3 loop is CAIRRTGDHGELFF. Written as DNA, the CDR3 is TGTGCCATCAGAAGGACAGGGGATCACGGGGAGCTGTTTTTT. V and J are TRBV10-3 and TRBJ2-2, with 9 bases matching TRBD1. In germline, CDR1 is ENHRY, CDR2 SYGVKD. This CDR3 is 14 amino acids long. J gave up 7 bases and V 6 bases, and 6 bases lay outside the gene matches.

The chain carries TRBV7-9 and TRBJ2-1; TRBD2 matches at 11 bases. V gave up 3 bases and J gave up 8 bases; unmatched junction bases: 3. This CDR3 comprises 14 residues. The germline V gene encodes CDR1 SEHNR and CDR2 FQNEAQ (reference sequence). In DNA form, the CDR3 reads TGTGCCAGCAGCTTTAGCGGGAGGGCCTATGAGCAGTTCTTC. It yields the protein CASSFSGRAYEQFF.

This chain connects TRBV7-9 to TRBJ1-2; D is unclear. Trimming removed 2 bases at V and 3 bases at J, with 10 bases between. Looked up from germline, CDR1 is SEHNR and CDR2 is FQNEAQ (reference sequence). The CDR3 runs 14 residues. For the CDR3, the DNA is TGTGCCAGCAGCTTAAATCGGGGTGACTATGGCTACACCTTC. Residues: CASSLNRGDYGYTF.

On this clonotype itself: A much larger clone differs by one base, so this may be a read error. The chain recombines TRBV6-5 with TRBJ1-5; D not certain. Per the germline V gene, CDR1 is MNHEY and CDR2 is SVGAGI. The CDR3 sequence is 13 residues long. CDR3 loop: CASSYGGDHPQHF. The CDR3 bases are TGTGCCAGCAGTTACGGAGGTGATCATCCCCAGCATTTT.

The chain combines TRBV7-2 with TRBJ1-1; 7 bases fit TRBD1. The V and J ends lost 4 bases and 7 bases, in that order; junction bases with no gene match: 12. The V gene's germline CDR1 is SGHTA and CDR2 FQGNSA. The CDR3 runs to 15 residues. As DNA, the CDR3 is TGTGCCAGCAGCTCAATATCACAGGGGCGAGGTGAAGCTTTCTTT. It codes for CASSSISQGRGEAFF.

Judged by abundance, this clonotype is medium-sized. DNA of the CDR3: TGTGCCAGCAGGACGGGACTAGCGGGCACAGATACGCAGTATTTT. It yields the protein CASRTGLAGTDTQYF. The V call is TRBV6-5, the J call TRBJ2-3; TRBD2 aligns across 11 bases. V was clipped by 6 bases and J by 1 base; unmatched bases: 3. The CDR3 has 15 residues. Germline loops: CDR1 MNHEY, CDR2 SVGAGI.

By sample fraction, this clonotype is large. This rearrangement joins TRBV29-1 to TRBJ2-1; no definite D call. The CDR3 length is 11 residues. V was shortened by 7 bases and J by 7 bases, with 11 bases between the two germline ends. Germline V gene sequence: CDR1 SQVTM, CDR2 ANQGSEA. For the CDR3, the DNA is TGCAGCGGTAGCAGAGTAAATGAGCAGTTCTTC. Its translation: CSGSRVNEQFF.

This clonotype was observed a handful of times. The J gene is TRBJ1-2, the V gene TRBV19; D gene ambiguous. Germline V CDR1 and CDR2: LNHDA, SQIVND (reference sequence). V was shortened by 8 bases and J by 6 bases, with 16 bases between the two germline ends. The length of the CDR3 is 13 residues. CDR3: CASRFRRQDGYTF. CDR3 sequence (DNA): TGTGCCAGTCGGTTCCGGCGGCAGGATGGCTACACCTTC.

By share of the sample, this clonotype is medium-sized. CDR3 sequence reads: CASSWGTGGSNEQFF. In DNA form, the CDR3 reads TGTGCCAGCAGCTGGGGGACAGGGGGTAGCAATGAGCAGTTCTTC. The rearrangement uses TRBV5-6 and TRBJ2-1; 11 bases map to TRBD1. After removal of 3 bases from V and 6 bases from J, the junction contained 5 bases not matched to a gene. CDR3 length: 15 residues. Germline values: CDR1 SGHDT, CDR2 YYEEEE. Full variable domain (outside the CDR3, taken from reference TRBV5-6 and TRBJ2-1): DAGVTQSPTHLIKTRGQQVTLRCSPKSGHDTVSWYQQALGQGPQFIFQYYEEEERQRGNFPDRFSGHQFPNYSSELNVNALLLGDSALYLCASSWGTGGSNEQFFGPGTRLTVL.

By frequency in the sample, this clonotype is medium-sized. The CDR3 loop is CASSQGKGYEQYF. The CDR3 DNA follows: TGTGCCAGTAGTCAGGGTAAGGGCTACGAGCAGTACTTC. The chain uses TRBV19 and TRBJ2-7; weak D call: TRBD1 (5 bases). This CDR3 spans 13 amino acids. CDR1 is LNHDA and CDR2 is SQIVND in the germline V gene (reference sequence). V lost 5 bases to trimming and J lost 3 bases, with 11 bases between them.

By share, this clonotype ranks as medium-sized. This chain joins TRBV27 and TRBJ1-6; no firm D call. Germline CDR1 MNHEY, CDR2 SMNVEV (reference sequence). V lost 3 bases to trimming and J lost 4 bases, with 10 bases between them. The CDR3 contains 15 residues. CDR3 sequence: CASSLGRSYNSPLHF. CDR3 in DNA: TGTGCCAGCAGTTTGGGCAGATCTTATAATTCACCCCTCCACTTT.

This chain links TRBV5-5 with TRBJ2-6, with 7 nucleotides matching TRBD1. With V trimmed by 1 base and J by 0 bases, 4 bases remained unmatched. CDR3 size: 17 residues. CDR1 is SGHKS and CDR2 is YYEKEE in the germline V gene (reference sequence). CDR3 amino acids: CASSLTAGGSGANVLTF. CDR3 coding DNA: TGTGCCAGCAGCTTGACGGCAGGGGGCTCTGGGGCCAACGTCCTGACTTTC.

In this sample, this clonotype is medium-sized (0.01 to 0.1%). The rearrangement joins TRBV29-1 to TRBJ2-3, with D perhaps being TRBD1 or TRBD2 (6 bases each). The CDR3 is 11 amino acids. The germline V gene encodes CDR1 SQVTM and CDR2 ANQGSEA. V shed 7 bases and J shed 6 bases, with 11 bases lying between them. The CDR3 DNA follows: TGCAGCGCCCGGAGGGGGGATACGCAGTATTTT. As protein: CSARRGDTQYF.